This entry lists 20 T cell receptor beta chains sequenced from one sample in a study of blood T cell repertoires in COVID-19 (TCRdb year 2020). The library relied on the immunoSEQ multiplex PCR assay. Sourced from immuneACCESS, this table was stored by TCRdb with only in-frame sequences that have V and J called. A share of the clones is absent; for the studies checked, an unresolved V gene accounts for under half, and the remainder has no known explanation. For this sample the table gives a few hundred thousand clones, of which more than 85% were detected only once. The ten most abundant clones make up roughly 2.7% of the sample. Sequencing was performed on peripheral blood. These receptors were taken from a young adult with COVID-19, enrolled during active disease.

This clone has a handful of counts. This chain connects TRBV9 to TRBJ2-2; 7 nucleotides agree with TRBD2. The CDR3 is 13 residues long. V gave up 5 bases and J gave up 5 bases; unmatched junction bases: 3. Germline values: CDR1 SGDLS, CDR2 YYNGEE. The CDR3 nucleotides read TGTGCCAGCAGGCCGGGGGGAACCGGGGAGCTGTTTTTT. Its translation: CASRPGGTGELFF.

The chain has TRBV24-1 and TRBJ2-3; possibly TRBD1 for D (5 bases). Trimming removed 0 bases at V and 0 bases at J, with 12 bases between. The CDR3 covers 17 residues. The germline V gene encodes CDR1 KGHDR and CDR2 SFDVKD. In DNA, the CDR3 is TGTGCCACCAGTGATTTGGCCCAGGGAACTAGCACAGATACGCAGTATTTT. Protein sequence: CATSDLAQGTSTDTQYF.

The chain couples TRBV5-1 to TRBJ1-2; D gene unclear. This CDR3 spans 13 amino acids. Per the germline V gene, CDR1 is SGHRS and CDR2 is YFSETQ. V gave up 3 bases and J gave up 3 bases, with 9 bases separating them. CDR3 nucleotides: TGCGCCAGCAGCTCCACCCCGGACTATGGCTACACCTTC. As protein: CASSSTPDYGYTF.

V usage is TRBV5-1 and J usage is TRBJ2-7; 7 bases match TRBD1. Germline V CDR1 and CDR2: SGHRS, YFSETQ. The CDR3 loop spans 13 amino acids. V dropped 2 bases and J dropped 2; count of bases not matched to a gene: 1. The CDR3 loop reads CASSFGQAYEQYF. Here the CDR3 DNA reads TGCGCCAGCAGCTTCGGACAGGCCTACGAGCAGTACTTC. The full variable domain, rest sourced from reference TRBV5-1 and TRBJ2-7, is KAGVTQTPRYLIKTRGQQVTLSCSPISGHRSVSWYQQTPGQGLQFLFEYFSETQRNKGNFPGRFSGRQFSNSRSEMNVSTLELGDSALYLCASSFGQAYEQYFGPGTRLTVT.

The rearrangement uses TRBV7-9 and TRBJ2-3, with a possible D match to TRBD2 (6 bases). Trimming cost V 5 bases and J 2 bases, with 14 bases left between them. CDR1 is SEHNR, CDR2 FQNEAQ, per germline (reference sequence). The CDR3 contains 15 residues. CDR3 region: CASSQTSSFTDTQYF. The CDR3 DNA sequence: TGTGCCAGCAGCCAGACTAGTTCTTTCACAGATACGCAGTATTTT.

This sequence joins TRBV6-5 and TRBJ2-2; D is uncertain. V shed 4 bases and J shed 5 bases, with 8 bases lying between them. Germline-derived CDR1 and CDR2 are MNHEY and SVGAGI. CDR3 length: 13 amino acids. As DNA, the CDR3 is TGTGCCAGCAGTTTCGAGGTTACCGGGGAGCTGTTTTTT. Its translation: CASSFEVTGELFF.

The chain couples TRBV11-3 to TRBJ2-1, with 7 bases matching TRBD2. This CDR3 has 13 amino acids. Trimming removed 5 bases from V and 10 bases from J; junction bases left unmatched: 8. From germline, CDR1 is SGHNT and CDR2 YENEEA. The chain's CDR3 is CASSTMTSSEQFF. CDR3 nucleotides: TGTGCCAGCAGCACGATGACTAGCTCCGAGCAGTTCTTC.

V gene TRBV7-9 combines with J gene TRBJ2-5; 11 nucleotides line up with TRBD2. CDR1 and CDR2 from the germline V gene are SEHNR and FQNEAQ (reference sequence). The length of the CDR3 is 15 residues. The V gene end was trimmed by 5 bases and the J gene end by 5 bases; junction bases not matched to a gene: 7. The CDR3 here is CASSPRLAGKETQYF. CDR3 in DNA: TGTGCCAGCAGCCCCCGACTAGCGGGAAAGGAGACCCAGTACTTC.

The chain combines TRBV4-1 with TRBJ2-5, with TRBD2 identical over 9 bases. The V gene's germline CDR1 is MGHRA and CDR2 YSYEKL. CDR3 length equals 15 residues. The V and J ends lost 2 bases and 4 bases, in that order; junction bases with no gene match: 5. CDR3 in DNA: TGCGCCAGCAGCCAACGGATGGGACTAGCAGAGACCCAGTACTTC. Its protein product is CASSQRMGLAETQYF.

The CDR3 nucleotides read TGTGCCAGCAGTCCGGCTAGCGGGGGCTACAATGAGCAGTTCTTC. Translating gives CASSPASGGYNEQFF. This chain uses TRBV28 with TRBJ2-1; TRBD2 matches 10 bases. The CDR3 contains 15 residues. J was trimmed by 3 bases and V by 5 bases; bases with no gene match: 4. Germline V gives CDR1 MDHEN, CDR2 SYDVKM.

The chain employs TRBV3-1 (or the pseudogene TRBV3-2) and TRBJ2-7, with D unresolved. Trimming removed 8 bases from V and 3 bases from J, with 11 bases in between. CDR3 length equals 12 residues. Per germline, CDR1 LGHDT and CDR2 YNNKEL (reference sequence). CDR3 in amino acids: CASVGARYEQYF. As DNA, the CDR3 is TGTGCCAGCGTCGGAGCCCGCTACGAGCAGTACTTC.

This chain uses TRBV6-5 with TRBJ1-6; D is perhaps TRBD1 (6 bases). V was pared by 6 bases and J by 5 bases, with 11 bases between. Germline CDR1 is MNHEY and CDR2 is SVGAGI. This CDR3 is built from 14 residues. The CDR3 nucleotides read TGTGCCAGCAGACTAGGACAGCATAATTCACCCCTCCACTTT. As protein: CASRLGQHNSPLHF.

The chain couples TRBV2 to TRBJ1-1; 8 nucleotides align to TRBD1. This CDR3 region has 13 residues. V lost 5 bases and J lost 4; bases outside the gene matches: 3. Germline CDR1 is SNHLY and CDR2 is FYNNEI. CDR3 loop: CASSRQGSTEAFF. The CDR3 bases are TGTGCCAGCAGTCGACAGGGGAGCACTGAAGCTTTCTTT. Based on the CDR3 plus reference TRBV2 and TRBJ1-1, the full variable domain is EPEVTQTPSHQVTQMGQEVILRCVPISNHLYFYWYRQILGQKVEFLVSFYNNEISEKSEIFDDQFSVERPDGSNFTLKIRSTKLEDSAMYFCASSRQGSTEAFFGQGTRLTVV.

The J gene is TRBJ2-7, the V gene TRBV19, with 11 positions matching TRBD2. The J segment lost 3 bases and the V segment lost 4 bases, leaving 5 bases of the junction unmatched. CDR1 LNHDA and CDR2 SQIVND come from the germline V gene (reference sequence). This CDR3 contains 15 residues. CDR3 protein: CASSTLAGGSYEQYF. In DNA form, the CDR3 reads TGTGCCAGTAGTACCCTAGCGGGGGGAAGCTACGAGCAGTACTTC.

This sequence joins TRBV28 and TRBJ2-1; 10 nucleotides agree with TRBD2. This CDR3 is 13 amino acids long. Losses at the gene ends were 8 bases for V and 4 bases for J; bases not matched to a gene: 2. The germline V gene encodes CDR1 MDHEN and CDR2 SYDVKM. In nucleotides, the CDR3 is TGTGCCAGCGGACTAGCGGAGTACAATGAGCAGTTCTTC. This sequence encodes CASGLAEYNEQFF.

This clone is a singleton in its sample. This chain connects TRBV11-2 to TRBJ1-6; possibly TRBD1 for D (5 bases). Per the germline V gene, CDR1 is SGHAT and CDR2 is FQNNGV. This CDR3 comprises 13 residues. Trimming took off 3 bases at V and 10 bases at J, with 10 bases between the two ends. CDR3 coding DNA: TGTGCCAGCAGCTTGGTTCAGGGATCACCCCTCCACTTT. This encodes CASSLVQGSPLHF.

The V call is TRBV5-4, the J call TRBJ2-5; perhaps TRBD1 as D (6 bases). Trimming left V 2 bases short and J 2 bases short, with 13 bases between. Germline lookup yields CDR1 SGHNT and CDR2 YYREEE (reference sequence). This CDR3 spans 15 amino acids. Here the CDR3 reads CASSFTPGHQETQYF. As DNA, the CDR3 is TGTGCCAGCAGCTTCACGCCGGGACATCAAGAGACCCAGTACTTC.

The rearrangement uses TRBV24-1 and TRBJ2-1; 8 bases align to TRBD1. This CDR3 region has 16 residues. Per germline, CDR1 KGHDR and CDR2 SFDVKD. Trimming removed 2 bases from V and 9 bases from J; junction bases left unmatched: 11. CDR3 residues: CATSDYRTGMVGEQFF. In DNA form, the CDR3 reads TGTGCCACCAGTGATTACCGGACAGGGATGGTCGGTGAGCAGTTCTTC.

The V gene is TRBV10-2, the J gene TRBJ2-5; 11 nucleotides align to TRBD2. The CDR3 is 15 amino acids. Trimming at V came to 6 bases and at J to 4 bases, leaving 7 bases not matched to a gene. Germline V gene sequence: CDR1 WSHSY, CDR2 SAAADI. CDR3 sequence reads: CASRVTSGSLETQYF. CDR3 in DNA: TGCGCCAGCAGGGTTACTAGCGGGAGTTTAGAGACCCAGTACTTC.

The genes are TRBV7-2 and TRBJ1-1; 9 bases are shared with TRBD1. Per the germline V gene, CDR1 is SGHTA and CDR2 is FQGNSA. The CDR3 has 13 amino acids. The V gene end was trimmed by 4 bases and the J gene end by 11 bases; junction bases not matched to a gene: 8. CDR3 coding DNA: TGTGCCAGCAGCTCCACCGGGACAGGGAACGCTTTCTTT. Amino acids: CASSSTGTGNAFF.